The next 7 T cell receptor beta chains were all read from a single sample in a study of graft-versus-host responses after intestinal transplantation. Repertoires were generated with immunoSEQ multiplex PCR, while TCRdb's copy carries only in-frame clones and drops some. The table has 15,000 or so clones, under 95% seen once; the top ten hold about 4.5%. This specimen was PBMCs, taken approximately 35 months after intestinal transplantation. The receptors derive from a human patient who received an intestinal transplant, so some T cells may come from the graft donor.

The chain carries TRBV18 and TRBJ2-7; TRBD2 matches at 7 bases. Looked up from germline, CDR1 is KGHSH and CDR2 is LQKENI. The V segment lost 3 bases and the J segment 5 bases; nucleotides outside the gene matches: 1. There are 12 residues in the CDR3. The CDR3 DNA reads TGTGCCAGCTCACCGGGGGGGGACGAGCAGTACTTC. It encodes CASSPGGDEQYF.

V is TRBV27 and J is TRBJ2-1; D not resolved. Trimming removed 7 bases at V and 0 bases at J, with 10 bases between. CDR1 is MNHEY, CDR2 SMNVEV, per germline (reference sequence). The CDR3 runs 14 residues. The CDR3 DNA sequence: TGTGCCAGCACCTTTGGGGTCTCCTACAATGAGCAGTTCTTC. This codes for CASTFGVSYNEQFF.

This chain joins TRBV11-3 and TRBJ1-5; D gene uncertain. The V end lost 5 bases, the J end lost 8 bases, and 7 bases lay between the germline ends. Germline V CDR1 and CDR2: SGHNT, YENEEA. This CDR3 is 11 amino acids long. For the CDR3, the DNA is TGTGCCAGCAGCCCTCCCGAGCCCCAGCATTTT. Amino acid sequence: CASSPPEPQHF. Full variable domain (outside the CDR3, taken from reference TRBV11-3 and TRBJ1-5): EAGVVQSPRYKIIEKKQPVAFWCNPISGHNTLYWYLQNLGQGPELLIRYENEEAVDDSQLPKDRFSAERLKGVDSTLKIQPAELGDSAVYLCASSPPEPQHFGDGTRLSIL.

J is TRBJ1-4 and V is TRBV19; TRBD1 matches 8 bases. The V and J ends lost 5 bases and 3 bases, in that order; junction bases with no gene match: 8. This CDR3 comprises 16 residues. The V gene's germline CDR1 is LNHDA and CDR2 SQIVND (reference sequence). The CDR3 DNA reads as TGTGCCAGTAGTCTACAGGGGGGAGGTGCTAATGAAAAACTGTTTTTT. Protein: CASSLQGGGANEKLFF.

The chain is built from TRBV19 and TRBJ2-1; D ambiguous. The V gene lost 7 bases and the J gene lost 2 bases, with 9 bases spanning the gap. The CDR3 sequence is 13 residues long. In germline, CDR1 is LNHDA, CDR2 SQIVND (reference sequence). The CDR3 is CASTQRTYNEQFF. CDR3 bases: TGTGCCAGTACTCAGCGTACCTACAATGAGCAGTTCTTC. The whole variable domain, filled in from reference TRBV19 and TRBJ2-1, reads DGGITQSPKYLFRKEGQNVTLSCEQNLNHDAMYWYRQDPGQGLRLIYYSQIVNDFQKGDIAEGYSVSREKKESFPLTVTSAQKNPTAFYLCASTQRTYNEQFFGPGTRLTVL.

The chain combines TRBV5-5 with TRBJ1-2; TRBD1 matches 7 bases. This CDR3 spans 13 amino acids. The junction had 8 bases not matched to a gene; V was cut back by 4 bases and J by 8 bases. Germline CDR1 reads SGHKS; CDR2 reads YYEKEE (reference sequence). The CDR3 protein is CASSPGGNSGYTF. CDR3 DNA: TGTGCCAGCAGCCCAGGGGGGAATTCAGGCTACACCTTC.

The chain couples TRBV5-6 to TRBJ1-1; D is unclear. This CDR3 has 14 residues. Germline V CDR1 and CDR2: SGHDT, YYEEEE. Trimming took off 1 base at V and 1 base at J, with 8 bases between the two ends. The CDR3, as DNA: TGTGCCAGCAGCTTGTTAGACTCGAACACTGAAGCTTTCTTT. It is translated as CASSLLDSNTEAFF. Using reference TRBV5-6 and TRBJ1-1 for the parts outside the CDR3, the full variable domain is DAGVTQSPTHLIKTRGQQVTLRCSPKSGHDTVSWYQQALGQGPQFIFQYYEEEERQRGNFPDRFSGHQFPNYSSELNVNALLLGDSALYLCASSLLDSNTEAFFGQGTRLTVV.